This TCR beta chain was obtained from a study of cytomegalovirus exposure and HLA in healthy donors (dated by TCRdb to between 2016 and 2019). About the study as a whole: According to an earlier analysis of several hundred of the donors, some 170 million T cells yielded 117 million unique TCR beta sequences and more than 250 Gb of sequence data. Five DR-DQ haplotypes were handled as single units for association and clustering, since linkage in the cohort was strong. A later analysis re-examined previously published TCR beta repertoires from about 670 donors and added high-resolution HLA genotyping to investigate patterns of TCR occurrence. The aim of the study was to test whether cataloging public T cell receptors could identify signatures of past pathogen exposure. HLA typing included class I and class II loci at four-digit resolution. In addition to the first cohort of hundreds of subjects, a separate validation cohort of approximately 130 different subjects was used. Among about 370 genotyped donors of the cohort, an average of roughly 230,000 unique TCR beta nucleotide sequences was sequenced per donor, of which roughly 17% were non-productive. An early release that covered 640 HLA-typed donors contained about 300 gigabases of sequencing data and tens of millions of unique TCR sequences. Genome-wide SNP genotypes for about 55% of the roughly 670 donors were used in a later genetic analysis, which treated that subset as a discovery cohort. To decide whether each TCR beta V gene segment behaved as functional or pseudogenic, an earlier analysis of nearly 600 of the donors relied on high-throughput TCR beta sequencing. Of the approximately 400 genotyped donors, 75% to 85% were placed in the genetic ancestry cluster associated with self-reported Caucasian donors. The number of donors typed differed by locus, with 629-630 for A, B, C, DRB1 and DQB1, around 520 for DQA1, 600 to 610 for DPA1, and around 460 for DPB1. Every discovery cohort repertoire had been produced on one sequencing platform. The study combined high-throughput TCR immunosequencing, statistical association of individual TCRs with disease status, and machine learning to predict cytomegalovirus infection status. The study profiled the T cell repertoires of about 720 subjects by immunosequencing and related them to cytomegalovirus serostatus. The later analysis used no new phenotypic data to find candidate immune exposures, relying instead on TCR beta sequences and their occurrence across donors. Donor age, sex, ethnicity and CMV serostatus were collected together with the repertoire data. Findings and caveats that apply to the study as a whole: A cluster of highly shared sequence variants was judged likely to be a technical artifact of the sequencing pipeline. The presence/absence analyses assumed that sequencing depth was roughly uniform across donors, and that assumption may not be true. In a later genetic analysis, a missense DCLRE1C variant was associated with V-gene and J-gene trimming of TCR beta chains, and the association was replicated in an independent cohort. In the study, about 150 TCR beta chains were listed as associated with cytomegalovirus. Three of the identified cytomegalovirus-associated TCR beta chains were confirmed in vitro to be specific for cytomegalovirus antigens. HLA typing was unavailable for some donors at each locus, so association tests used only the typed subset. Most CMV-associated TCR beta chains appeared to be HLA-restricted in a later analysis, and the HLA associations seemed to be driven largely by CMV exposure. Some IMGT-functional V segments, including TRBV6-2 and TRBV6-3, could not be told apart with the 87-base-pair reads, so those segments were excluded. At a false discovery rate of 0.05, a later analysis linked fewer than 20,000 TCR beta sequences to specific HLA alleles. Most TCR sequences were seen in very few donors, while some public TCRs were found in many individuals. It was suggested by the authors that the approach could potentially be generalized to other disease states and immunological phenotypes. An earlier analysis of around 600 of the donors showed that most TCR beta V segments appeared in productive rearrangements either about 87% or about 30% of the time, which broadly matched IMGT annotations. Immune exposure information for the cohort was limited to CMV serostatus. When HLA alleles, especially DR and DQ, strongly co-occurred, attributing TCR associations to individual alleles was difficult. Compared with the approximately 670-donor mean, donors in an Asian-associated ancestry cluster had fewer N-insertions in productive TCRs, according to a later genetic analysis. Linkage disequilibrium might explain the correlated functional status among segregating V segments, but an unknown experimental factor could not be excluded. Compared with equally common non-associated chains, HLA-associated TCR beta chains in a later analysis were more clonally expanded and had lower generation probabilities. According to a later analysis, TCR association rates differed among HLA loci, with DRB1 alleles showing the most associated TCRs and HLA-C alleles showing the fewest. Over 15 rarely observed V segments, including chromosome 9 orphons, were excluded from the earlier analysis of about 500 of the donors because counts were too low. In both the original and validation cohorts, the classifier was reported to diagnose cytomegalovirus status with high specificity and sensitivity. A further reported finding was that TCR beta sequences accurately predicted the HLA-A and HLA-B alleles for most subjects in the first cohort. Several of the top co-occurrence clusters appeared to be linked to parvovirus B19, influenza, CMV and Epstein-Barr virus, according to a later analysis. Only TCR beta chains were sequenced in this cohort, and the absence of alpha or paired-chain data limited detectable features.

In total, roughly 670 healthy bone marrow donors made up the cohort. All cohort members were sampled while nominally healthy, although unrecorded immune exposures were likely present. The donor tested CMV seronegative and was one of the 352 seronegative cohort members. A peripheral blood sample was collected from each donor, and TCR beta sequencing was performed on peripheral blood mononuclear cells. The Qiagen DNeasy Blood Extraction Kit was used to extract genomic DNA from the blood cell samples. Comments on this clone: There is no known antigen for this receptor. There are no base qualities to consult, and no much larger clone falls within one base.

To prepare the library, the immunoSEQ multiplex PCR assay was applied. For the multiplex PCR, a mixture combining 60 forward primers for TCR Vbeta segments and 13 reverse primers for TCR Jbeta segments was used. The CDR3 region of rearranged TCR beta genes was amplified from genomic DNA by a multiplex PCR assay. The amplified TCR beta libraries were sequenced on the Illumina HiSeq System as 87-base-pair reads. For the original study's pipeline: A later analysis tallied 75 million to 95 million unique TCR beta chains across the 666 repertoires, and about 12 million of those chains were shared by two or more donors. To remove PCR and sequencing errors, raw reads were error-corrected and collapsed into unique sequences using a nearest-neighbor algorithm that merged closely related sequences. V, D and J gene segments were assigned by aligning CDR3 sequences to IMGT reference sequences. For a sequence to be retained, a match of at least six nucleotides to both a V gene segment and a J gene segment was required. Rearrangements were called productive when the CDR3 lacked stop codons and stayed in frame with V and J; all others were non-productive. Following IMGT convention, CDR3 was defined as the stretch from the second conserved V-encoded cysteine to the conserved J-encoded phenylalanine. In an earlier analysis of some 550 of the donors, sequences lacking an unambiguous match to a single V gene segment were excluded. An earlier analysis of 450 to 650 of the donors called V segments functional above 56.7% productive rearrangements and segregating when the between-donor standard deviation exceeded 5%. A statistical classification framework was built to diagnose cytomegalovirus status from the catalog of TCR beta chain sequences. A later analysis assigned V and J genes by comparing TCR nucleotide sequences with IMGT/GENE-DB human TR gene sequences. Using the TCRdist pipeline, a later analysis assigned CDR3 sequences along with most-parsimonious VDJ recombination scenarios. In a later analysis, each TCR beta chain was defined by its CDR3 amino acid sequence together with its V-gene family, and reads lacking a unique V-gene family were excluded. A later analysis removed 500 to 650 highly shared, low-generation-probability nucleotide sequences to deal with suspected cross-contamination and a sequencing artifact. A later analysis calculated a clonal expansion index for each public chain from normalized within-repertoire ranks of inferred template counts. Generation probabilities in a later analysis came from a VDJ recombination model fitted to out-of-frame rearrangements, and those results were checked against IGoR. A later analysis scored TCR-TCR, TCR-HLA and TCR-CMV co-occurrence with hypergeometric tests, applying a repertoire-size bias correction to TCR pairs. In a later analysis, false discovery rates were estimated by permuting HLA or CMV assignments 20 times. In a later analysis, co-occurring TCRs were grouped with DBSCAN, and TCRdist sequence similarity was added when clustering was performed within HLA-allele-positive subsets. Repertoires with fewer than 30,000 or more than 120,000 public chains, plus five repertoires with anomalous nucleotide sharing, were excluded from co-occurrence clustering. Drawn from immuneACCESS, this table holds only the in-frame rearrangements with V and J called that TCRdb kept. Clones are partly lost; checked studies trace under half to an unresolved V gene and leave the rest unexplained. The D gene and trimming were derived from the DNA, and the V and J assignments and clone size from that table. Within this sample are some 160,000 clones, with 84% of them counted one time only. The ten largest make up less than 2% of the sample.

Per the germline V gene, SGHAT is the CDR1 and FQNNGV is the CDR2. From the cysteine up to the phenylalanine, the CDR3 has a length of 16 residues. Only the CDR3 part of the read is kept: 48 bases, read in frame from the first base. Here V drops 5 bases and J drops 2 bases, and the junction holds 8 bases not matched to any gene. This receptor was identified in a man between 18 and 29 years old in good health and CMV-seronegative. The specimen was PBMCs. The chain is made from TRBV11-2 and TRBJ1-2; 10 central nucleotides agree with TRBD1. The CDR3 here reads CASSQDRGISNYGYTF. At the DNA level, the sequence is TGTGCCAGCAGCCAGGACAGGGGGATATCCAACTATGGCTACACCTTC.